The present entry profiles one T cell receptor (beta chain) with its context. Antigen specificity is unknown. The data belong to a study of cytomegalovirus exposure and HLA in healthy donors. The study's findings and limits: The investigators catalogued 164 TCR beta chains as cytomegalovirus-associated.

The PCR had 60 Vbeta and 13 Jbeta primers. Profiled with immunoSEQ multiplex PCR; TCRdb holds only in-frame clones, not every one. The table has roughly 150,000 clones, roughly 80% seen once. Germline CDR1 and CDR2: SGHAT and FQNNGV. The CDR3 consists of 16 residues. V shed 5 bases, J shed 2 bases, and the junction held 11 bases outside the gene matches. V is TRBV11-2 and J is TRBJ2-7, with 8 bases aligning to TRBD2. This TCR was recovered from a female donor in good health and CMV-seronegative. Input material: PBMCs. DNA of the CDR3: TGTGCCAGCAGCCCTATAGCGGGAAAGGGGCCCTACGAGCAGTACTTC. It encodes CASSPIAGKGPYEQYF.